Following are 9 T cell receptor beta chains from one sample sequenced in a study of cytotoxic CD8 clonotypes in ibrutinib-treated CLL. Profiling relied on immunoSEQ multiplex PCR, and the TCRdb table lists in-frame clones only, not all of them. The sample records 150,000 or so clones, around 84% being singletons. Here the sequenced sample was PBMCs, taken after 12 months of ibrutinib treatment. The receptors were sampled from a human donor with chronic lymphocytic leukemia.

The genes are TRBV25-1 and TRBJ2-7; perhaps TRBD2 as D (6 bases). Germline loops: CDR1 MGHDK, CDR2 SYGVNS. Trimming left V 2 bases short and J 3 bases short, with 17 bases between. CDR3 size: 16 residues. The CDR3 DNA reads TGTGCCAGCAGTGAAGTGGAGGGGCAGGGTTTCTACGAGCAGTACTTC. Translating gives CASSEVEGQGFYEQYF.

The chain recombines TRBV5-4 with TRBJ2-1; either TRBD1 or TRBD2 may supply D (6 bases each). Trimming shortened V by 4 bases and J by 4 bases, and 18 bases separated the two germline ends. CDR1 and CDR2 (germline): SGHNT, YYREEE (reference sequence). The CDR3 covers 16 residues. The CDR3: CASSPWSGAGYNEQFF. Here the CDR3 DNA reads TGTGCCAGCAGCCCTTGGTCGGGGGCGGGATACAATGAGCAGTTCTTC.

This chain joins TRBV6-1 and TRBJ2-1; possible D gene TRBD2, 7 bases. Germline loops: CDR1 MNHNS, CDR2 SASEGT. The CDR3 extends over 18 amino acids. V was pared by 3 bases and J by 4 bases, with 22 bases between. CDR3 DNA: TGTGCCAGCAGTGAGTTTCAGGGACGGCGGGGGCCATACAATGAGCAGTTCTTC. Translation gives CASSEFQGRRGPYNEQFF.

This chain joins TRBV6-6 and TRBJ2-3; D perhaps matches TRBD2 (5 bases). The length of the CDR3 is 15 residues. Germline V gene sequence: CDR1 MNHNY, CDR2 SVGAGI (reference sequence). V lost 2 bases and J lost 2, with 11 bases in between. CDR3: CASSYTRDYTDTQYF. The CDR3 coding sequence is TGTGCCAGCAGTTACACTCGCGACTACACAGATACGCAGTATTTT.

The sample holds one count of this clone. The chain employs TRBV29-1 and TRBJ2-1; maybe TRBD2 (5 bases). This CDR3 spans 17 amino acids. Trimming pared 4 bases from V and 0 bases from J, leaving 19 bases between. CDR1 and CDR2 (germline): SQVTM, ANQGSEA. CDR3 sequence reads: CSVGNPADPTSYNEQFF. The CDR3 bases are TGCAGCGTTGGGAATCCAGCGGACCCCACCTCCTACAATGAGCAGTTCTTC.

DNA of the CDR3: TGTGCCAGCAGCTTTGGGCCAGGACGGGGCACAGATACGCAGTATTTT. Its protein is CASSFGPGRGTDTQYF. The V and J genes are TRBV5-6 and TRBJ2-3; D remains unclear. Germline V CDR1 and CDR2: SGHDT, YYEEEE. CDR3 length: 16 residues. Trimming shortened V by 2 bases and J by 1 base, and 14 bases separated the two germline ends.

The V gene is TRBV28, the J gene TRBJ1-2; 7 positions match TRBD1. The length of the CDR3 is 14 residues. The germline V gene has CDR1 MDHEN and CDR2 SYDVKM. V shed 6 bases and J 7 bases; nucleotides not matched to a gene: 11. For the CDR3, the DNA is TGTGCCAGCAGCTCCGGGGCGAGGGGGCTTGGCTACACCTTC. This sequence encodes CASSSGARGLGYTF.

The chain is built from TRBV28 and TRBJ2-7; TRBD2 matches at 7 bases. The CDR3 runs 14 residues. V shed 5 bases and J 1 base; nucleotides not matched to a gene: 5. Germline values: CDR1 MDHEN, CDR2 SYDVKM. This chain's CDR3 is CASSLMGGSYEQYF. The CDR3 DNA reads as TGTGCCAGCAGTCTCATGGGGGGGTCCTACGAGCAGTACTTC.

This clone showed up just a few times. The J gene is TRBJ2-4, the V gene TRBV6-1; D is ambiguous. This CDR3 is 14 amino acids long. CDR1 is MNHNS, CDR2 SASEGT, per germline. V was shortened by 5 bases and J by 1 base, with 9 bases between the two germline ends. This chain's CDR3 is CASSHWSAKNIQYF. CDR3 nucleotide sequence: TGTGCCAGCAGTCATTGGTCTGCCAAAAACATTCAGTACTTC.